The T cell receptor beta chain described here comes from a study of T cells in Graves' hyperthyroidism and ophthalmopathy. Amplification yielded TCR beta CDR3 regions, with RNA transcripts as the source. TCR CDR3 regions were first amplified by RT-PCR with HTBI primers. TCRdb re-called the multiplex PCR reads through MiXCR, storing one row per CDR3 protein. The sample holds around 370,000 distinct CDR3 sequences, less than 20% seen once. This clonotype was recorded a few times. The germline V gene encodes CDR1 SNHLY and CDR2 FYNNEI. CDR3 length: 12 amino acids. V was trimmed by 8 bases and J by 5 bases, leaving 12 bases between them.

V usage is TRBV2 and J usage is TRBJ2-5; D unresolved. The receptor was derived from a man between 18 and 35 years old with Graves' ophthalmopathy. The source material was blood. CDR3 residues: CASRVDWETQYF. CDR3 bases: TGTGCCAGCCGGGTTGACTGGGAGACCCAGTACTTC.